A single sample gave rise to the 13 T cell receptor beta chains below, sequenced in a study of blood T cell repertoires in COVID-19. Some clones are missing from TCRdb's copy, which holds only in-frame ones; the method was immunoSEQ multiplex PCR. The table has around 310,000 clones, 90% seen once. The specimen sequenced was peripheral blood. The receptors were sampled from a woman younger than 45 with COVID-19, enrolled during active disease.

V and J are TRBV30 and TRBJ2-7, with D perhaps TRBD1 (5 bases). Germline lookup yields CDR1 GTSNPN and CDR2 SVGIG (reference sequence). Deletions cut 1 base from V and 3 bases from J, with 10 bases between. The CDR3 extends over 13 amino acids. Here the CDR3 DNA reads TGTGCCTGGAGTGGACAGCAGGGCTACGAGCAGTACTTC. Residues: CAWSGQQGYEQYF.

The chain couples TRBV10-3 to TRBJ2-2; D might be TRBD2 (6 bases). CDR3 length: 17 amino acids. The V end lost 6 bases, the J end lost 1 base, and 18 bases lay between the germline ends. The germline V gene has CDR1 ENHRY and CDR2 SYGVKD. The CDR3 loop reads CAIRRAPGLENTGELFF. The CDR3 region has the DNA TGTGCCATCAGGAGGGCTCCGGGACTCGAGAACACCGGGGAGCTGTTTTTT.

This clone was seen just once. The chain joins TRBV3-1 (or the pseudogene TRBV3-2) to TRBJ2-5; 8 nucleotides align to TRBD2. Germline assignment: CDR1 LGHDT and CDR2 YNNKEL (reference sequence). V shed 1 base and J 3 bases; nucleotides not matched to a gene: 4. This CDR3 region has 15 residues. This CDR3 reads CASSQGGRPEETQYF. The CDR3 DNA sequence: TGTGCCAGCAGCCAAGGCGGGAGGCCGGAAGAGACCCAGTACTTC.

The chain has TRBV15 and TRBJ1-5; maybe TRBD1 (5 bases). This CDR3 spans 14 amino acids. The germline CDR1 and CDR2 sequences are LNHNV and YYDKDF (reference sequence). Trimming removed 1 base at V and 3 bases at J, with 7 bases between. Here the CDR3 DNA reads TGTGCCACCAGCAGAGGACAGTTCAATCAGCCCCAGCATTTT. This gives the protein CATSRGQFNQPQHF.

This chain uses TRBV10-1 with TRBJ1-5; TRBD1 matches 7 bases. The CDR3 length is 13 residues. Germline V gives CDR1 WNHNN, CDR2 SYGVQD (reference sequence). V lost 10 bases to trimming and J lost 5 bases; unmatched junction nucleotides: 8. The CDR3 DNA is TGCGCCATCCCCGGACAGGACCATCAGCCCCAGCATTTT. Its protein is CAIPGQDHQPQHF.

The chain is built from TRBV30 and TRBJ1-4, with D possibly TRBD1 on 5 matching bases. This CDR3 comprises 16 residues. CDR1 and CDR2 (germline): GTSNPN, SVGIG (reference sequence). Trimming took 0 bases from V and 8 from J, leaving 19 bases between them. In nucleotides, the CDR3 is TGTGCCTGGAGTGTTCATCGGCAGGGTGGTTCGGAAAAACTGTTTTTT. Its protein product is CAWSVHRQGGSEKLFF.

The chain recombines TRBV7-3 with TRBJ2-7; perhaps TRBD2 as D (6 bases). Per germline, CDR1 SGHTA and CDR2 FQGTGA. There are 14 residues in the CDR3. Between the trimmed V and J ends, which lost 3 bases and 3 bases, there was a span of 12 bases. In DNA form, the CDR3 reads TGTGCCAGCAGCTTGGGTAGCGGAGGCTACGAGCAGTACTTC. It translates to CASSLGSGGYEQYF.

V and J are TRBV2 and TRBJ1-3, with D unresolved. The V gene's germline CDR1 is SNHLY and CDR2 FYNNEI. CDR3 length: 14 amino acids. V lost 6 bases to trimming and J lost 3 bases, with 12 bases between them. The CDR3 DNA follows: TGTGCCAGCAGGCCAACAGAGAATGGAAACACCATATATTTT. This gives the protein CASRPTENGNTIYF.

The chain joins TRBV30 to TRBJ1-5; D is perhaps TRBD1 (5 bases). CDR1 GTSNPN and CDR2 SVGIG come from the germline V gene (reference sequence). The CDR3 runs 15 residues. Trimming removed 1 base from V and 2 bases from J, with 12 bases in between. This CDR3 reads CAWSEGVAGNQPQHF. DNA of the CDR3: TGTGCCTGGAGTGAAGGGGTGGCGGGCAATCAGCCCCAGCATTTT.

The V gene is TRBV28, the J gene TRBJ2-5; D possibly corresponds to TRBD2 (5 bases). Germline assignment: CDR1 MDHEN and CDR2 SYDVKM. The CDR3 totals 13 residues. V lost 7 bases and J lost 1, with 10 bases in between. The CDR3 region is CASMGGPQETQYF. The DNA of the CDR3 is TGTGCCAGCATGGGCGGGCCCCAAGAGACCCAGTACTTC.

This chain connects TRBV5-8 to TRBJ1-5; no clear D. CDR1 SGHTS and CDR2 YDEGEE come from the germline V gene. This CDR3 is 17 amino acids long. V shed 1 base and J shed 0 bases, with 14 bases lying between them. CDR3 sequence: CASSLMGRWYSNQPQHF. CDR3 DNA sequence: TGTGCCAGCAGCTTGATGGGCAGGTGGTATAGCAATCAGCCCCAGCATTTT. Full variable domain (remainder filled in from reference TRBV5-8 and TRBJ1-5): EAGVTQSPTHLIKTRGQQATLRCSPISGHTSVYWYQQALGLGLQFLLWYDEGEERNRGNFPPRFSGRQFPNYSSELNVNALELEDSALYLCASSLMGRWYSNQPQHFGDGTRLSIL.

The chain employs TRBV30 and TRBJ2-5; TRBD2 matches at 8 bases. Germline values: CDR1 GTSNPN, CDR2 SVGIG (reference sequence). This CDR3 contains 13 residues. The V gene end was trimmed by 3 bases and the J gene end by 1 base; junction bases not matched to a gene: 1. CDR3 residues: CAWRSGSQETQYF. The CDR3 DNA is TGTGCCTGGAGGAGCGGGAGCCAAGAGACCCAGTACTTC.

This chain uses TRBV19 with TRBJ1-5; the match to TRBD1 covers 7 bases. V shed 4 bases, J shed 7 bases, and the junction held 10 bases outside the gene matches. Germline V gene lookup returns CDR1 LNHDA and CDR2 SQIVND (reference sequence). The CDR3 has 15 amino acids. The DNA for the CDR3 is TGTGCCAGTAGTAAGTGGGACAGCTTTCGGCAGCCCCAGCATTTT. This gives the protein CASSKWDSFRQPQHF.